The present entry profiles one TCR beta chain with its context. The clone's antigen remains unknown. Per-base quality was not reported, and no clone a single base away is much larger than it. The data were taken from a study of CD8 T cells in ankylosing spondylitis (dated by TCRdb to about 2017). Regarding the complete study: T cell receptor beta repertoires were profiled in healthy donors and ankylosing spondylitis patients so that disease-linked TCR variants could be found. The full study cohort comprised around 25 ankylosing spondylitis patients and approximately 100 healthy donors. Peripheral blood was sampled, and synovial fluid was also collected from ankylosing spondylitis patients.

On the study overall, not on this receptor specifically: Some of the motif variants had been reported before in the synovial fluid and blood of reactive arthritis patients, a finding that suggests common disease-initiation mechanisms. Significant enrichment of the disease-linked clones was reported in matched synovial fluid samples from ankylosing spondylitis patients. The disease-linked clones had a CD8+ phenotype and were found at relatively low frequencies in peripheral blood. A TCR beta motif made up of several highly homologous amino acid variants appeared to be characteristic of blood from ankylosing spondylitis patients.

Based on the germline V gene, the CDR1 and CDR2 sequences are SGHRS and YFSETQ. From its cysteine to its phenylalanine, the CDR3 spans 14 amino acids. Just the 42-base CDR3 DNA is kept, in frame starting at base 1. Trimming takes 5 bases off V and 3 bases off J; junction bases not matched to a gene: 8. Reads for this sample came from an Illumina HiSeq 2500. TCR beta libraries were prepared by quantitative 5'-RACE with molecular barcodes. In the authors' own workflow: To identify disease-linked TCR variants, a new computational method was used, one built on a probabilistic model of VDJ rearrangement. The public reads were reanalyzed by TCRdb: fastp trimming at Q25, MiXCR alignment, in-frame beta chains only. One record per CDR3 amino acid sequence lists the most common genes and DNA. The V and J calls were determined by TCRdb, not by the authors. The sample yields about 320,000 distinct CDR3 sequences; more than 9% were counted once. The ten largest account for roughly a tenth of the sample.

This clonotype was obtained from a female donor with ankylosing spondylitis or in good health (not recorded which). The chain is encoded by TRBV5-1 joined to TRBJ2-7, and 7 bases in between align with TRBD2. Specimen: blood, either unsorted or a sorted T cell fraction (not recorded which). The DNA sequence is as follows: TGCGCCAGCAGGCCTGGCGGGAGTATCTACGAGCAGTACTTC. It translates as CASRPGGSIYEQYF.